These T cell receptor beta chains were read from a single sample in a study of OX40 agonist ivuxolimab in advanced cancers. Generated by immunoSEQ multiplex PCR, the TCRdb table keeps only in-frame clones and is missing some. The profile shows 69,000 or so clones, approximately 82% of them singletons. Sequencing used CD4+ or CD8+ T cells sorted from blood, obtained in a trial of the OX40 agonist ivuxolimab. These receptors were collected from an adult with an advanced solid tumor such as melanoma, head and neck, liver or kidney cancer. Each CDR3 is given with its conserved first and last residue. A D gene is named only where the DNA matches it firmly. Size is stated for part of the rows, as once, few or many counts, or as a class when the clone is expanded.

j_call: TRBJ2-5
d_call: .
clone_size: .
v_call: TRBV5-4
cdr3_aa: CASSWGASPADQYF
cdr3_nt: TGTGCCAGCAGCTGGGGGGCCAGTCCAGCCGACCAGTACTTC

j_call: TRBJ1-2
d_call: .
clone_size: .
v_call: TRBV7-2
cdr3_aa: CASTSGNYGYTF
cdr3_nt: TGTGCCAGCACAAGCGGTAACTATGGCTACACCTTC

j_call: TRBJ1-1
d_call: .
clone_size: .
v_call: TRBV4-3
cdr3_aa: CASSQELGGLRNTEAFF
cdr3_nt: TGCGCCAGCAGCCAAGAATTAGGGGGGTTAAGGAACACTGAAGCTTTCTTT

j_call: TRBJ2-1
d_call: .
clone_size: .
v_call: TRBV7-3
cdr3_aa: CASSSDQGTYNEQFF
cdr3_nt: TGTGCCAGCAGCTCCGACCAGGGGACTTACAATGAGCAGTTCTTC

j_call: TRBJ2-2
d_call: .
clone_size: .
v_call: TRBV4-1
cdr3_aa: CASSQVAGELFF
cdr3_nt: TGCGCCAGCAGCCAAGTAGCCGGGGAGCTGTTTTTT

j_call: TRBJ2-1
d_call: .
clone_size: .
v_call: TRBV5-1
cdr3_aa: CASSLGGGRAYNEQFF
cdr3_nt: TGCGCCAGCAGCTTAGGGGGTGGCAGGGCCTACAATGAGCAGTTCTTC

j_call: TRBJ1-2
d_call: .
clone_size: .
v_call: TRBV25-1
cdr3_aa: CASSGPGTKNYGYTF
cdr3_nt: TGTGCCAGCAGTGGCCCCGGGACAAAGAACTATGGCTACACCTTC

j_call: TRBJ2-1
d_call: TRBD2
clone_size: once
v_call: TRBV7-3
cdr3_aa: CASSRAGGRNEQFF
cdr3_nt: TGTGCCAGCAGTCGAGCGGGAGGCAGAAATGAGCAGTTCTTC

j_call: TRBJ1-1
d_call: .
clone_size: .
v_call: TRBV6-4
cdr3_aa: CASRVSPGSNTEAFF
cdr3_nt: TGTGCCAGCAGGGTATCCCCAGGGTCGAACACTGAAGCTTTCTTT

j_call: TRBJ1-1
d_call: .
clone_size: .
v_call: TRBV7-2
cdr3_aa: CASSLGQYLNTEAFF
cdr3_nt: TGTGCCAGCAGCTTAGGACAGTACTTGAACACTGAAGCTTTCTTT

j_call: TRBJ2-5
d_call: .
clone_size: .
v_call: TRBV5-4
cdr3_aa: CASSFHQNQETQYF
cdr3_nt: TGTGCCAGCAGCTTTCACCAAAACCAAGAGACCCAGTACTTC

j_call: TRBJ1-4
d_call: TRBD1
clone_size: .
v_call: TRBV7-8
cdr3_aa: CASSHGQAQNEKLFF
cdr3_nt: TGTGCCAGCAGCCACGGACAGGCCCAAAATGAAAAACTGTTTTTT

j_call: TRBJ1-4
d_call: .
clone_size: .
v_call: TRBV7-2
cdr3_aa: CASSPYGEGEKLFF
cdr3_nt: TGTGCCAGCAGCCCCTACGGGGAGGGGGAAAAACTGTTTTTT

j_call: TRBJ1-3
d_call: .
clone_size: once
v_call: TRBV5-1
cdr3_aa: CASSLSVGAPGNTIYF
cdr3_nt: TGCGCCAGCAGCTTGAGTGTTGGGGCTCCTGGAAACACCATATATTTT

j_call: TRBJ2-3
d_call: TRBD2
clone_size: .
v_call: TRBV30
cdr3_aa: CAWSEGGTTDTQYF
cdr3_nt: TGTGCCTGGAGTGAGGGAGGGACGACGGATACGCAGTATTTT

j_call: TRBJ2-7
d_call: .
clone_size: few
v_call: TRBV10-3
cdr3_aa: CAISPGTPDLYEQYF
cdr3_nt: TGTGCCATCAGTCCCGGGACACCGGACCTCTACGAGCAGTACTTC

j_call: TRBJ1-3
d_call: TRBD1
clone_size: .
v_call: TRBV23-1
cdr3_aa: CASSQGTADSGNTIYF
cdr3_nt: TGCGCCAGCAGTCAAGGGACAGCGGATTCTGGAAACACCATATATTTT

j_call: TRBJ2-5
d_call: TRBD1
clone_size: .
v_call: TRBV29-1
cdr3_aa: CSVEGQGVETQYF
cdr3_nt: TGCAGCGTCGAGGGACAGGGGGTGGAGACCCAGTACTTC

j_call: TRBJ1-2
d_call: TRBD1
clone_size: .
v_call: TRBV28
cdr3_aa: CASSLLPGQGGNGYTF
cdr3_nt: TGTGCCAGCAGTTTACTACCTGGACAGGGAGGGAATGGCTACACCTTC

j_call: TRBJ1-1
d_call: .
clone_size: .
v_call: TRBV7-2
cdr3_aa: CASSFGGQLNTEAFF
cdr3_nt: TGTGCCAGCAGCTTTGGCGGTCAGCTTAACACTGAAGCTTTCTTT

j_call: TRBJ1-6
d_call: .
clone_size: .
v_call: TRBV27
cdr3_aa: CASSLPGDNSPLHF
cdr3_nt: TGTGCCAGCAGTTTACCGGGGGACAATTCACCCCTCCACTTT

j_call: TRBJ2-5
d_call: TRBD1
clone_size: .
v_call: TRBV2
cdr3_aa: CASSGRGLETQYF
cdr3_nt: TGTGCCAGCAGCGGCAGGGGGCTAGAGACCCAGTACTTC

j_call: TRBJ2-2
d_call: .
clone_size: .
v_call: TRBV18
cdr3_aa: CASSWGTGELFF
cdr3_nt: TGTGCCAGCTCATGGGGCACCGGGGAGCTGTTTTTT

j_call: TRBJ1-4
d_call: .
clone_size: few
v_call: TRBV6-5
cdr3_aa: CASSYRQGLNEKLFF
cdr3_nt: TGTGCCAGCAGTTACCGCCAGGGGCTTAATGAAAAACTGTTTTTT

j_call: TRBJ1-2
d_call: .
clone_size: .
v_call: TRBV6-1
cdr3_aa: CASSAIDRDAPTYTF
cdr3_nt: TGTGCCAGCAGTGCTATAGACCGGGACGCTCCCACCTACACCTTC

j_call: TRBJ1-4
d_call: .
clone_size: .
v_call: TRBV4-3
cdr3_aa: CASSQEGGWTNEKLFF
cdr3_nt: TGCGCCAGCAGCCAAGAGGGGGGGTGGACTAATGAAAAACTGTTTTTT

j_call: TRBJ1-2
d_call: .
clone_size: .
v_call: TRBV6-6
cdr3_aa: CASSYSVSYGYTF
cdr3_nt: TGTGCCAGCAGTTACTCCGTCAGCTATGGCTACACCTTC

j_call: TRBJ2-7
d_call: .
clone_size: once
v_call: TRBV5-1
cdr3_aa: CASSLGSGSYEQYF
cdr3_nt: TGCGCCAGCAGCTTGGGGAGCGGATCCTACGAGCAGTACTTC

j_call: TRBJ1-2
d_call: .
clone_size: .
v_call: TRBV5-5
cdr3_aa: CASSDTSQGYSGYTF
cdr3_nt: TGTGCCAGCAGCGACACTAGTCAGGGGTACTCTGGCTACACCTTC

j_call: TRBJ2-3
d_call: .
clone_size: .
v_call: TRBV6-5
cdr3_aa: CASSEEYSTDTQYF
cdr3_nt: TGTGCCAGCAGTGAAGAATACAGCACAGATACGCAGTATTTT

j_call: TRBJ2-3
d_call: .
clone_size: few
v_call: TRBV5-1
cdr3_aa: CASSKGLDRFTDTQYF
cdr3_nt: TGCGCCAGCAGCAAGGGCTTGGACAGATTCACAGATACGCAGTATTTT

j_call: TRBJ2-5
d_call: TRBD2
clone_size: .
v_call: TRBV29-1
cdr3_aa: CSVGVAGGPQETQYF
cdr3_nt: TGCAGCGTTGGGGTAGCGGGAGGGCCCCAAGAGACCCAGTACTTC

j_call: TRBJ2-1
d_call: .
clone_size: .
v_call: TRBV5-1
cdr3_aa: CASSRLEGSYNEQFF
cdr3_nt: TGCGCCAGCAGCCGGTTGGAGGGCTCCTACAATGAGCAGTTCTTC

j_call: TRBJ1-1
d_call: .
clone_size: .
v_call: TRBV10-3
cdr3_aa: CAIRLSTVNTEAFF
cdr3_nt: TGTGCCATCAGGCTATCGACAGTGAACACTGAAGCTTTCTTT

j_call: TRBJ1-5
d_call: .
clone_size: .
v_call: TRBV28
cdr3_aa: CASSLRGLSNQPQHF
cdr3_nt: TGTGCCAGCAGCTTACGGGGCCTTAGCAATCAGCCCCAGCATTTT

j_call: TRBJ2-5
d_call: TRBD2
clone_size: .
v_call: TRBV7-8
cdr3_aa: CASSLREGGTQYF
cdr3_nt: TGTGCCAGCAGCTTACGGGAGGGGGGGACCCAGTACTTC

j_call: TRBJ2-1
d_call: .
clone_size: .
v_call: TRBV7-7
cdr3_aa: CASSLAAGSNEQFF
cdr3_nt: TGTGCCAGCAGCTTAGCGGCGGGGTCGAATGAGCAGTTCTTC

j_call: TRBJ2-3
d_call: .
clone_size: .
v_call: TRBV5-1
cdr3_aa: CASSFSGSQSRYTQYF
cdr3_nt: TGCGCCAGCAGCTTTTCGGGCTCCCAATCGAGGTATACGCAGTATTTT

j_call: TRBJ2-1
d_call: TRBD2
clone_size: .
v_call: TRBV5-4
cdr3_aa: CASSEGLVYEQFF
cdr3_nt: TGTGCCAGCAGCGAGGGACTAGTCTATGAGCAGTTCTTC

j_call: TRBJ2-7
d_call: TRBD1
clone_size: .
v_call: TRBV19
cdr3_aa: CASSIGTGVSYEQYF
cdr3_nt: TGTGCCAGTAGTATTGGGACAGGGGTCTCCTACGAGCAGTACTTC

j_call: TRBJ2-2
d_call: TRBD1
clone_size: .
v_call: TRBV7-2
cdr3_aa: CASSPRQGAYTGELFF
cdr3_nt: TGTGCCAGCAGCCCACGACAGGGGGCGTACACCGGGGAGCTGTTTTTT

j_call: TRBJ2-7
d_call: .
clone_size: .
v_call: TRBV10-3
cdr3_aa: CAIMKGGEQYF
cdr3_nt: TGTGCCATCATGAAGGGCGGAGAGCAGTACTTC

j_call: TRBJ1-2
d_call: TRBD1
clone_size: .
v_call: TRBV6-4
cdr3_aa: CASSQIDRDDYGYTF
cdr3_nt: TGTGCCAGCAGTCAAATAGACAGGGACGACTATGGCTACACCTTC

j_call: TRBJ2-2
d_call: .
clone_size: few
v_call: TRBV5-1
cdr3_aa: CASSLGKMDTGELFF
cdr3_nt: TGCGCCAGCAGCTTGGGGAAGATGGACACCGGGGAGCTGTTTTTT

j_call: TRBJ1-1
d_call: .
clone_size: .
v_call: TRBV20-1
cdr3_aa: CSAVQGTEAFF
cdr3_nt: TGCAGTGCTGTACAGGGCACTGAAGCTTTCTTT

j_call: TRBJ2-1
d_call: TRBD1
clone_size: .
v_call: TRBV9
cdr3_aa: CASSVAPQGAFYNEQFF
cdr3_nt: TGTGCCAGCAGCGTAGCCCCCCAGGGGGCGTTCTACAATGAGCAGTTCTTC

j_call: TRBJ2-5
d_call: .
clone_size: .
v_call: TRBV4-3
cdr3_aa: CASSPARGETQYF
cdr3_nt: TGCGCCAGCAGCCCCGCCAGGGGAGAGACCCAGTACTTC